The next 20 T cell receptor beta chains were all read from a single sample in a study of CD4 T cells in relation to SARS-CoV-2 and coronaviruses. TCRdb's table, derived via immunoSEQ multiplex PCR, lists solely in-frame clones and lacks some. The repertoire holds 20,000 to 30,000 clones, with roughly 81% as singletons. The unexposed donors gave CD4+ T cells in about 2011-2018, prior to COVID-19. After about 10 days of culture, CD4+ T cells were isolated. For these receptors, no antigen is known. What was sequenced was CD4+ T cells from PBMCs, cultured in vitro. The source is a human donor in good health.

V gene TRBV12-3 or TRBV12-4 combines with J gene TRBJ2-5, with D unclear. Trimming stripped 2 bases from V and 5 bases from J, with 6 bases between. The CDR3 consists of 12 residues. CDR3 amino acids: CASSLSSETQYF. The CDR3 region has the DNA TGTGCCAGCAGTTTATCGTCCGAGACCCAGTACTTC.

In this sample, this clone turned up a few times. The J gene is TRBJ1-1, the V gene TRBV2; D not resolved. Trimming shortened V by 5 bases and J by 10 bases, and 17 bases separated the two germline ends. This CDR3 has 13 amino acids. Germline lookup yields CDR1 SNHLY and CDR2 FYNNEI. The CDR3, as DNA: TGTGCCAGCAGTCTTGAATGGAACGGAGGAGCTTTCTTT. It is translated as CASSLEWNGGAFF.

The chain employs TRBV7-2 and TRBJ1-6, with TRBD1 as a possible D gene (5 bases). Trimming removed 1 base from V and 0 bases from J, with 7 bases in between. The V gene's germline CDR1 is SGHTA and CDR2 FQGNSA. The CDR3 is 16 residues long. The CDR3 region is CASSLEGFSYNSPLHF. CDR3 bases: TGTGCCAGCAGCTTAGAGGGGTTCTCCTATAATTCACCCCTCCACTTT.

This chain uses TRBV7-2 with TRBJ1-4, with 8 nucleotides matching TRBD1. This CDR3 spans 14 amino acids. V trimming: 3 bases; J trimming: 8 bases; junction bases outside the gene matches: 5. Looked up from germline, CDR1 is SGHTA and CDR2 is FQGNSA. The DNA for the CDR3 is TGTGCCAGCAGCTTCGACAGGGGAAGCGAAAAACTGTTTTTT. It codes for CASSFDRGSEKLFF. Based on the CDR3 plus reference TRBV7-2 and TRBJ1-4, the full variable domain is GAGVSQSPSNKVTEKGKDVELRCDPISGHTALYWYRQSLGQGLEFLIYFQGNSAPDKSGLPSDRFSAERTGGSVSTLTIQRTQQEDSAVYLCASSFDRGSEKLFFGSGTQLSVL.

This rearrangement joins TRBV5-4 to TRBJ2-1, with a weak D call TRBD2 (6 bases). Trimming left V 0 bases short and J 7 bases short, with 17 bases between. The germline V gene encodes CDR1 SGHNT and CDR2 YYREEE (reference sequence). This CDR3 comprises 16 residues. CDR3 coding DNA: TGTGCCAGCAGCTTGGGAGGCTCCCCGGGAGTTAATGAGCAGTTCTTC. It encodes CASSLGGSPGVNEQFF.

V usage is TRBV7-2 and J usage is TRBJ2-1, with a possible D match to TRBD2 (6 bases). The CDR3 totals 15 residues. V lost 3 bases to trimming and J lost 5 bases, with 14 bases between them. Germline CDR1 is SGHTA and CDR2 is FQGNSA. CDR3: CASSFRDWQNNEQFF. The CDR3 DNA reads as TGTGCCAGCAGCTTCCGGGACTGGCAAAACAATGAGCAGTTCTTC. Variable domain in full (rest from reference TRBV7-2 and TRBJ2-1): GAGVSQSPSNKVTEKGKDVELRCDPISGHTALYWYRQSLGQGLEFLIYFQGNSAPDKSGLPSDRFSAERTGGSVSTLTIQRTQQEDSAVYLCASSFRDWQNNEQFFGPGTRLTVL.

The chain is built from TRBV21-1 and TRBJ2-5. TRBV21-1 is assigned pseudogene status. The CDR3 extends over 14 amino acids. CDR3 amino acids: CASSTKGDAETQYF. The CDR3 coding sequence is TGTGCCAGCAGCACCAAAGGGGACGCAGAGACCCAGTACTTC.

The gene calls are TRBV7-2 and TRBJ2-5; 8 bases match TRBD2. From germline, CDR1 is SGHTA and CDR2 FQGNSA. CDR3 length: 16 residues. Trimming removed 5 bases from V and 1 base from J; junction bases left unmatched: 9. As DNA, the CDR3 is TGTGCCAGCAGCCGTTATCCGGGAGGGGGCCAAGAGACCCAGTACTTC. Its protein is CASSRYPGGGQETQYF.

This sequence joins TRBV9 and TRBJ1-3; D uncertain. This CDR3 has 15 amino acids. Per the germline V gene, CDR1 is SGDLS and CDR2 is YYNGEE. V was cut by 1 base and J by 1 base, with 9 bases left in between. The CDR3 DNA reads as TGTGCCAGCAGCGTAAGAAGTGGTTCTGGAAACACCATATATTTT. Its translation: CASSVRSGSGNTIYF. Full variable domain (rest looked up from reference TRBV9 and TRBJ1-3): DSGVTQTPKHLITATGQRVTLRCSPRSGDLSVYWYQQSLDQGLQFLIQYYNGEERAKGNILERFSAQQFPDLHSELNLSSLELGDSALYFCASSVRSGSGNTIYFGEGSWLTVV.

This clone is medium-sized by share. The chain carries TRBV18 and TRBJ2-3, with D possibly matching TRBD2 (6 bases). Trimming cost V 5 bases and J 0 bases, with 12 bases left between them. CDR1 and CDR2 (germline): KGHSH, LQKENI. The CDR3 totals 15 residues. The CDR3 loop reads CASSSGLLSTDTQYF. CDR3 nucleotides: TGTGCCAGCTCAAGCGGGCTATTAAGCACAGATACGCAGTATTTT. Variable domain in full (rest from reference TRBV18 and TRBJ2-3): NAGVMQNPRHLVRRRGQEARLRCSPMKGHSHVYWYRQLPEEGLKFMVYLQKENIIDESGMPKERFSAEFPKEGPSILRIQQVVRGDSAAYFCASSSGLLSTDTQYFGPGTRLTVL.

The J gene is TRBJ2-3, the V gene TRBV5-4; D might be TRBD1 (6 bases). V was clipped by 0 bases and J by 1 base, with 15 bases between them. Germline V gene lookup returns CDR1 SGHNT and CDR2 YYREEE (reference sequence). The CDR3 spans 17 residues. In DNA, the CDR3 is TGTGCCAGCAGCTTGGGGGGGCAGAGGGCAGGCACAGATACGCAGTATTTT. Amino acids: CASSLGGQRAGTDTQYF.

The V call is TRBV4-2, the J call TRBJ2-7; 13 positions match TRBD2. CDR3 length: 16 residues. CDR1 LGHNA and CDR2 YNFKEQ come from the germline V gene. J gave up 1 base and V 2 bases, and 2 bases lay outside the gene matches. Written as DNA, the CDR3 is TGTGCCAGCAGCCAATTGACTAGCGGGAGGTCCTACGAGCAGTACTTC. Its protein product is CASSQLTSGRSYEQYF.

The CDR3 sequence is CASLSRRFEAFF. The CDR3 DNA is TGTGCCAGCCTCTCCCGACGGTTTGAAGCTTTCTTT. J is TRBJ1-1 and V is TRBV27, with D hard to call. The CDR3 is 12 amino acids. Germline V gene sequence: CDR1 MNHEY, CDR2 SMNVEV (reference sequence). The germline V and J ends were trimmed by 8 bases and 7 bases, with 14 bases remaining between them.

The V call is TRBV24-1, the J call TRBJ2-7; 8 nucleotides align to TRBD1. V was clipped by 6 bases and J by 7 bases; unmatched bases: 16. Looked up from germline, CDR1 is KGHDR and CDR2 is SFDVKD. This CDR3 spans 16 amino acids. In DNA, the CDR3 is TGTGCCACCAGTCGGAGGCAGGGGGCTACTGCGGGGGAGCAGTACTTC. It codes for CATSRRQGATAGEQYF.

This clone was observed a single time. The V gene is TRBV6-2 or TRBV6-3, the J gene TRBJ2-1, with TRBD2 matching 12 bases. The CDR3 length is 15 residues. V lost 2 bases, J lost 4 bases, and 0 bases stayed unmatched. The germline CDR1 and CDR2 sequences are MNHEY and SVGEGT. CDR3: CASSYTSGGYNEQFF. The DNA of the CDR3 is TGTGCCAGCAGTTACACTAGCGGGGGGTACAATGAGCAGTTCTTC.

CDR3 nucleotides: TGTGCCAGCTCACAAAATGTTGCCGGGTCCTCTGGAAACACCATATATTTT. Translation gives CASSQNVAGSSGNTIYF. V is TRBV18 and J is TRBJ1-3, with D hard to call. CDR1 KGHSH and CDR2 LQKENI come from the germline V gene. Trimming shortened V by 4 bases and J by 0 bases, and 16 bases separated the two germline ends. The CDR3 has 17 amino acids.

This clone has a single count. This chain uses TRBV9 with TRBJ1-2; unclear D gene. From germline, CDR1 is SGDLS and CDR2 YYNGEE. V was cut by 4 bases and J by 6 bases, with 10 bases left in between. The CDR3 is made up of 12 amino acids. The CDR3 bases are TGTGCCAGCAGCCCCCACGAACATGGCTACACCTTC. It encodes CASSPHEHGYTF.

The genes are TRBV2 and TRBJ2-7, with D perhaps matching TRBD1 or TRBD2 (6 bases each). Trimming took off 7 bases at V and 0 bases at J, with 13 bases between the two ends. This CDR3 is 14 amino acids long. From germline, CDR1 is SNHLY and CDR2 FYNNEI. CDR3 amino acids: CASTKGGRSYEQYF. Written as DNA, the CDR3 is TGTGCCAGCACAAAGGGGGGCCGCTCCTACGAGCAGTACTTC.

The CDR3 DNA reads TGTGCCAGCAGCTTGGGGAGACCAGGGCCCCTCCACTTT. It codes for CASSLGRPGPLHF. This chain uses TRBV13 with TRBJ1-6; a weak D match, TRBD1 (5 bases). Deletions cut 3 bases from V and 13 bases from J, with 13 bases between. This CDR3 region has 13 residues. The germline V gene encodes CDR1 PRHDT and CDR2 FYEKMQ (reference sequence). Full variable domain (rest looked up from reference TRBV13 and TRBJ1-6): AAGVIQSPRHLIKEKRETATLKCYPIPRHDTVYWYQQGPGQDPQFLISFYEKMQSDKGSIPDRFSAQQFSDYHSELNMSSLELGDSALYFCASSLGRPGPLHFGNGTRLTVT.

The chain is built from TRBV19 and TRBJ1-5; D is undetermined. Trimming cost V 5 bases and J 5 bases, with 7 bases left between them. The CDR3 consists of 12 residues. CDR1 LNHDA and CDR2 SQIVND come from the germline V gene (reference sequence). Here the CDR3 DNA reads TGTGCCAGTAGTCCCCCTTATCAGCCCCAGCATTTT. It encodes CASSPPYQPQHF.